This TCR beta chain originates from a study of CD8 T cells in ankylosing spondylitis. Study-level points and caveats: Disease-associated clones were reportedly significantly overrepresented in matched ankylosing spondylitis synovial fluid. Seemingly characteristic of ankylosing spondylitis blood was a TCR beta motif consisting of under 10 highly homologous variants. Earlier literature documents some of the motif variants in reactive arthritis synovial fluid and blood.

The germline V and J ends were trimmed by 2 bases and 7 bases, with 16 bases remaining between them. CDR3 length: 16 residues. From germline, CDR1 is KGHDR and CDR2 SFDVKD. As concerns this clonotype: Its specificity is not known.

Using quantitative 5'-RACE with molecular barcodes, the authors made TCR beta libraries. Via MiXCR, TCRdb re-called the 5' RACE reads, giving one row per CDR3 protein. The table has a few hundred thousand distinct CDR3 sequences, approximately 20% seen once. Sequencing was done on a sample of blood, either unsorted or a sorted T cell fraction (not recorded which). The chain combines TRBV24-1 with TRBJ2-2; D uncertain. This receptor was identified in a male donor with ankylosing spondylitis. CDR3 sequence: CATSDSGRFLFGELFF. CDR3 in DNA: TGTGCCACCAGTGATTCGGGCAGATTCCTTTTCGGGGAGCTGTTTTTT.